Listed here are 2 T cell receptor beta chains from one sample, sequenced in a study of blood T cell repertoires in COVID-19. The data were produced by immunoSEQ multiplex PCR, yet TCRdb's version contains in-frame clones alone and is incomplete. The data show roughly 190,000 clones, with roughly 87% seen just once and around 2.3% held by the top ten. The source material was PBMCs or T cells enriched from blood (not recorded which). The receptors shown here come from a woman in her twenties or thirties who had recovered from COVID-19.

The chain joins TRBV7-3 to TRBJ2-5; D not resolved. Germline CDR1 is SGHTA and CDR2 is FQGTGA. Trimming shortened V by 1 base and J by 4 bases, and 10 bases separated the two germline ends. The CDR3 totals 14 residues. The CDR3 reads CASSLNPGGETQYF. The CDR3 DNA sequence: TGTGCCAGCAGCTTAAACCCGGGTGGAGAGACCCAGTACTTC.

This chain joins TRBV19 and TRBJ1-4, with 7 bases aligning to TRBD1. CDR3 length: 16 amino acids. Germline V CDR1 and CDR2: LNHDA, SQIVND (reference sequence). V lost 4 bases and J lost 1; bases outside the gene matches: 6. The CDR3 sequence is CASSKGAILTNEKLFF. CDR3 bases: TGTGCCAGTAGTAAGGGGGCTATTTTAACTAATGAAAAACTGTTTTTT. The entire variable domain, with the rest obtained from reference TRBV19 and TRBJ1-4, is as follows: DGGITQSPKYLFRKEGQNVTLSCEQNLNHDAMYWYRQDPGQGLRLIYYSQIVNDFQKGDIAEGYSVSREKKESFPLTVTSAQKNPTAFYLCASSKGAILTNEKLFFGSGTQLSVL.